This T cell receptor beta chain was captured by sequencing in a study of blood T cell repertoires in COVID-19. Authors' methods: By means of reference gene primer amplification, nucleated cell counts were estimated. The table came from immunoSEQ multiplex PCR; TCRdb's copy has only in-frame clones and leaves some out. V and J calls and clone size are copied from that table; D and trimming were computed from the DNA. In the table there are tens of thousands of clones, around 82% of which are singletons. The V segment lost 4 bases and the J segment 4 bases; nucleotides outside the gene matches: 14. The CDR3 totals 17 residues. Germline values: CDR1 MNHEY, CDR2 SMNVEV (reference sequence).

The rearrangement links TRBV27 to TRBJ1-2; 8 nucleotides align to TRBD1. The sample taken for sequencing was peripheral blood. This sequence was found in a human donor in a cohort sampled during active COVID-19. CDR3 bases: TGTGCCAGCAGTTCACGGACAGGGAGGGGTAGGGGCTATGGCTACACCTTC. This codes for CASSSRTGRGRGYGYTF.